This T cell receptor (beta chain) was obtained from a study of blood T cells in healthy people across ages. V was clipped by 6 bases and J by 6 bases; unmatched bases: 6. The CDR3 consists of 13 residues. In germline, CDR1 is DFQATT, CDR2 SNEGSKA (reference sequence). Study-level points and caveats: Long-lived and aged donors differed, with more naive CD4+ cells and higher diversity in the long-lived.

Sample-barcoded 5' priming and a J-beta primer mix drove a second PCR of about 6 to 12 cycles. Tags on each cDNA molecule came from a template-switch adaptor with 12 random nucleotides. TCRdb reprocessed the 5' RACE reads via MiXCR and lists one record per CDR3 protein. The data show about 800,000 distinct CDR3 sequences, 58% seen once. With regard to this clonotype: Antigen: not known.

This chain uses TRBV20-1 with TRBJ2-1, with TRBD2 matching 9 bases. Sequenced: blood. The clonotype originates from a man aged 30 to 39 in good health. The CDR3 nucleotides read TGCAGTGCCAGGACTAGCGTGGGCAATGAGCAGTTCTTC. Translated: CSARTSVGNEQFF.